A single sample gave rise to the 2 T cell receptor beta chains below, sequenced in a study of blood T cell repertoires in COVID-19. Produced via immunoSEQ multiplex PCR; TCRdb's table is partial and in-frame only. This sample has approximately 94,000 clones; over 80% occur once, and the top ten carry 10% to 15%. Sequencing was carried out using peripheral blood. The receptors here all came from a man over 45 with active or convalescent COVID-19.

V and J are TRBV2 and TRBJ2-5; 8 nucleotides align to TRBD1. Germline V gene data show CDR1 as SNHLY and CDR2 as FYNNEI. V was clipped by 7 bases and J by 2 bases; unmatched bases: 6. The CDR3 runs to 14 residues. CDR3 DNA sequence: TGTGCCAGCACCTTAGACAGGGGTCAAGAGACCCAGTACTTC. Protein: CASTLDRGQETQYF.

The rearrangement joins TRBV21-1 to TRBJ1-1; the table assigns TRBD1, which was not confirmed against the DNA. TRBV21-1 is described as a pseudogene. This CDR3 is 17 amino acids long. The CDR3 nucleotides read TGTGCCAGCAGTCCCACCGCCGACATCCTTCAGAACACTGAAGCTTTCTTT. Residues: CASSPTADILQNTEAFF.